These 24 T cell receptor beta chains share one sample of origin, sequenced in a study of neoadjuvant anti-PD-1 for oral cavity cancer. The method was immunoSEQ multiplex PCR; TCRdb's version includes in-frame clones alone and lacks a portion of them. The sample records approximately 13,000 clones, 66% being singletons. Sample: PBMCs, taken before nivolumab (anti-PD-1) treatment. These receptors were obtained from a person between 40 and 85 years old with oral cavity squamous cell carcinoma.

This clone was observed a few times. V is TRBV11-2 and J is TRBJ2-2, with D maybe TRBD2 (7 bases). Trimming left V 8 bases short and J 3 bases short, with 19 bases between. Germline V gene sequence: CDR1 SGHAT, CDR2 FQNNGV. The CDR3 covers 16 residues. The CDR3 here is CASRRAGAIDTGELFF. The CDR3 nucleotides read TGTGCCAGCCGCCGGGCGGGGGCCATAGACACCGGGGAGCTGTTTTTT.

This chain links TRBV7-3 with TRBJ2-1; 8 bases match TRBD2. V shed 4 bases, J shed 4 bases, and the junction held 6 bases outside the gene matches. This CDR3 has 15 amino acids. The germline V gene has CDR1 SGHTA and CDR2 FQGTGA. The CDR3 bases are TGTGCCAGCAGCTCCCTAACGGGAGGGTACAATGAGCAGTTCTTC. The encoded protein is CASSSLTGGYNEQFF.

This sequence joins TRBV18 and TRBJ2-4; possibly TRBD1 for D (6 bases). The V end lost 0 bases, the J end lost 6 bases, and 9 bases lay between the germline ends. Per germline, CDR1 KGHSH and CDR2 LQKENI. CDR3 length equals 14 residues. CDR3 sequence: CASSPPTDRNIQYF. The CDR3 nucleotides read TGTGCCAGCTCACCACCGACGGACAGAAACATTCAGTACTTC.

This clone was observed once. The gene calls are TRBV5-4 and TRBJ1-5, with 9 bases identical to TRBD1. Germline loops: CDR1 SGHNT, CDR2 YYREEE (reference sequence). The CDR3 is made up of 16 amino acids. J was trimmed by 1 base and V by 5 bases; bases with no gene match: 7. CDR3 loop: CASSKQGAASNQPQHF. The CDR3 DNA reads TGTGCCAGCAGTAAACAGGGGGCAGCGAGCAATCAGCCCCAGCATTTT.

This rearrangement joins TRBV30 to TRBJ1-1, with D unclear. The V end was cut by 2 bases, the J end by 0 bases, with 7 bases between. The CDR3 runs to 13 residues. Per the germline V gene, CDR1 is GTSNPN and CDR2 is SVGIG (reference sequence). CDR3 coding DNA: TGTGCCTGGAGTTCACATATGAACACTGAAGCTTTCTTT. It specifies CAWSSHMNTEAFF.

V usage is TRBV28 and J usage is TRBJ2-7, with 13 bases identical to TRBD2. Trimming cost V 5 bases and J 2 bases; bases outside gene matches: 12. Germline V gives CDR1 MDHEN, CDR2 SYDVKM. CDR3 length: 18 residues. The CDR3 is CASSLLRLAGGETYEQYF. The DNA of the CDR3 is TGTGCCAGCAGTCTACTGCGACTAGCGGGAGGAGAGACCTACGAGCAGTACTTC. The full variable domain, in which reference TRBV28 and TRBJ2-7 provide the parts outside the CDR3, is DVKVTQSSRYLVKRTGEKVFLECVQDMDHENMFWYRQDPGLGLRLIYFSYDVKMKEKGDIPEGYSVSREKKERFSLILESASTNQTSMYLCASSLLRLAGGETYEQYFGPGTRLTVT.

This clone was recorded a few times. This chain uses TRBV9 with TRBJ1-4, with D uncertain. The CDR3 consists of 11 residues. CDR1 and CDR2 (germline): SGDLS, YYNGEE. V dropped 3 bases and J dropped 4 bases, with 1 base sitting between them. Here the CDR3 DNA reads TGTGCCAGCAGCGATAATGAAAAACTGTTTTTT. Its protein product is CASSDNEKLFF.

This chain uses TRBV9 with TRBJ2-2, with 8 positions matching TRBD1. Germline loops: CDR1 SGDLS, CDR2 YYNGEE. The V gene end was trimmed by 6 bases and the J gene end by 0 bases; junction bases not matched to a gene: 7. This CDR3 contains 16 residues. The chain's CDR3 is CASTRTGIANTGELFF. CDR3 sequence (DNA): TGTGCCAGCACCAGGACAGGGATTGCGAACACCGGGGAGCTGTTTTTT.

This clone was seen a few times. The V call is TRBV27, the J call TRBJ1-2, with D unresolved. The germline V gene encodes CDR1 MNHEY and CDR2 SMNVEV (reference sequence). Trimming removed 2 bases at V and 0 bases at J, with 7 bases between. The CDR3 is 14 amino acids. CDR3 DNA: TGTGCCAGCAGTTTAGACGGGGCTAACTATGGCTACACCTTC. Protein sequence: CASSLDGANYGYTF.

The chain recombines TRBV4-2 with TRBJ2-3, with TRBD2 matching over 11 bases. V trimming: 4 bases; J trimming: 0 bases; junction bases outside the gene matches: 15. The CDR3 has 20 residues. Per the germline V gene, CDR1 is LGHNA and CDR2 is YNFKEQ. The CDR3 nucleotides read TGTGCCAGCAGCCGTTCCCCTGGGACTAGCGGAGGAACTAGCACAGATACGCAGTATTTT. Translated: CASSRSPGTSGGTSTDTQYF.

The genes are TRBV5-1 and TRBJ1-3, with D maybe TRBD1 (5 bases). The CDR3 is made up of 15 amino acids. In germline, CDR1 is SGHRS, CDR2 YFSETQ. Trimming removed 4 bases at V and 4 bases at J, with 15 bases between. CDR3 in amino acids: CASSAGGGSGNTIYF. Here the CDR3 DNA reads TGCGCCAGCAGCGCTGGCGGGGGGTCAGGAAACACCATATATTTT.

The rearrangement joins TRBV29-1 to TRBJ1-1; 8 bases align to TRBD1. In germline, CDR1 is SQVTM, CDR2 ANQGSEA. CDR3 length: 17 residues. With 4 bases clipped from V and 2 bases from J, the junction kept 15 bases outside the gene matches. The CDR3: CSVAGGQGAFRNTEAFF. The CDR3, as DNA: TGCAGCGTTGCCGGGGGGCAGGGGGCCTTTAGAAACACTGAAGCTTTCTTT.

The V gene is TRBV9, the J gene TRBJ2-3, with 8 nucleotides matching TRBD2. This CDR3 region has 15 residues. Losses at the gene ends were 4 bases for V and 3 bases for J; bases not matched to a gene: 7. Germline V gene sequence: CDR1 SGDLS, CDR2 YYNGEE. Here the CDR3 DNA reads TGTGCCAGCAGCACCCGGGAGGGAGAGACAGATACGCAGTATTTT. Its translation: CASSTREGETDTQYF.

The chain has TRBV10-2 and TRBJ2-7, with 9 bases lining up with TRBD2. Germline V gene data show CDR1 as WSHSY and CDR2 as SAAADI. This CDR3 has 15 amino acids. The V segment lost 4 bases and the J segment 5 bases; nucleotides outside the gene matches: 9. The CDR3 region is CASSVVVAGAHEQYF. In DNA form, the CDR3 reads TGCGCCAGCAGTGTTGTGGTAGCGGGAGCCCACGAGCAGTACTTC.

CDR3 nucleotides: TGTGCCAGCAGCTCCAGAGGGACTAATGAAAAACTGTTTTTT. Translating gives CASSSRGTNEKLFF. This chain uses TRBV7-2 with TRBJ1-4; D is unresolved. The germline V gene has CDR1 SGHTA and CDR2 FQGNSA. V was cut by 4 bases and J by 2 bases, with 8 bases left in between. The CDR3 has 14 amino acids.

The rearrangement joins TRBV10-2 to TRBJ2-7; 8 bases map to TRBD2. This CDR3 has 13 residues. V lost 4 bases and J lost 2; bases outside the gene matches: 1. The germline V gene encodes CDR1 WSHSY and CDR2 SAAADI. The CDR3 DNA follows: TGCGCCAGCAGTGCCGGGGGGGCCTACGAGCAGTACTTC. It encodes CASSAGGAYEQYF.

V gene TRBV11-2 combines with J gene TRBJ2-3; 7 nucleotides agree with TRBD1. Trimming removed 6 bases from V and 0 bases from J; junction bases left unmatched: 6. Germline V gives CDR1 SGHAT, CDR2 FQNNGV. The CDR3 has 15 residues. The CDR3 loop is CASSQFRGSTDTQYF. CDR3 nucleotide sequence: TGTGCCAGCAGTCAATTCAGGGGGAGCACAGATACGCAGTATTTT.

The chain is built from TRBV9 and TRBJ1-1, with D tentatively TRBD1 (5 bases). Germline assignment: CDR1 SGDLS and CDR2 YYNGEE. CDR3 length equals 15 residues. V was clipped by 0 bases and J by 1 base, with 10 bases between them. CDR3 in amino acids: CASSVGGAGNTEAFF. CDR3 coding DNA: TGTGCCAGCAGCGTAGGCGGGGCGGGGAACACTGAAGCTTTCTTT.

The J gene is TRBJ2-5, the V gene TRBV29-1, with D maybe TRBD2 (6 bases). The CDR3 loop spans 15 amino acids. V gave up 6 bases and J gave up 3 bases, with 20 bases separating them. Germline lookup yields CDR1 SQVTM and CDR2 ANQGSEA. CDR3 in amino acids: CSVDRDGGTEETQYF. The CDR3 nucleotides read TGCAGCGTCGACCGGGACGGAGGGACGGAAGAGACCCAGTACTTC.

The CDR3 protein is CAWSGTSGFYEQYF. DNA for the CDR3: TGTGCCTGGTCCGGGACTAGCGGGTTCTACGAGCAGTACTTC. The chain couples TRBV30 to TRBJ2-7; 12 bases map to TRBD2. Germline V CDR1 and CDR2: GTSNPN, SVGIG (reference sequence). The CDR3 sequence is 14 residues long. With 5 bases clipped from V and 3 bases from J, the junction kept 5 bases outside the gene matches.

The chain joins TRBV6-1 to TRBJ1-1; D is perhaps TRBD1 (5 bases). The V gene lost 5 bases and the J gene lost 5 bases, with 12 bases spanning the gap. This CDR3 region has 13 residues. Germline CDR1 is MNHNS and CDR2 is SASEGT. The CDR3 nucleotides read TGTGCCAGCAGTATGGGACTGACTACTGAAGCTTTCTTT. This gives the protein CASSMGLTTEAFF.

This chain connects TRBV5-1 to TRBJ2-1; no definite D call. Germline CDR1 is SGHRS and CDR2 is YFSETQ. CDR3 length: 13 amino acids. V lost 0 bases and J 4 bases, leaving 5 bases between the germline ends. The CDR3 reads CASSLGGYNEQFF. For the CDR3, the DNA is TGCGCCAGCAGCTTGGGCGGATACAATGAGCAGTTCTTC.

The CDR3 region is CASSLRGGGASTEAFF. Written as DNA, the CDR3 is TGCGCCAGCAGCCTTCGGGGAGGGGGCGCGAGCACTGAAGCTTTCTTT. This chain connects TRBV5-1 to TRBJ1-1; 7 nucleotides match TRBD1. With 4 bases clipped from V and 4 bases from J, the junction kept 13 bases outside the gene matches. Germline lookup yields CDR1 SGHRS and CDR2 YFSETQ. The CDR3 runs 16 residues.

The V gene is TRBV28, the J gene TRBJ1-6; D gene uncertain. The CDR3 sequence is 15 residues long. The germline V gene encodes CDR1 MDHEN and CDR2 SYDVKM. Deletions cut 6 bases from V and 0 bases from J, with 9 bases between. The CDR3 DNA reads TGTGCCAGCAGCGGCGGGAGCTCCTATAATTCACCCCTCCACTTT. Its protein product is CASSGGSSYNSPLHF.